These 22 T cell receptor beta chains came from one sample sequenced in a study of shared clonotypes between healthy human individuals. Here immunoSEQ multiplex PCR was the method, and the copy in TCRdb shows in-frame clones only, minus some. This table holds roughly 530,000 clones, 90% to 96% found once. The sample was naive CD4+ T cells sorted from blood. The sample's subset: CD45RA+ positively selected. Receptor source: a woman in her thirties in good health.

This clone appeared a single time. The chain employs TRBV28 and TRBJ1-2; unclear D gene. CDR3 length: 16 amino acids. The V and J ends lost 5 bases and 1 base respectively, with 17 bases between them. Germline V gene lookup returns CDR1 MDHEN and CDR2 SYDVKM. Written as DNA, the CDR3 is TGTGCCAGCAGTGAGCTGAGATACCCCTTTAACTATGGCTACACCTTC. Its translation: CASSELRYPFNYGYTF.

CDR3 amino acids: CASSLAQTNYGYTF. DNA of the CDR3: TGTGCCAGCTCCCTAGCCCAAACTAACTATGGCTACACCTTC. The V and J genes are TRBV18 and TRBJ1-2; D gene unclear. The germline CDR1 and CDR2 sequences are KGHSH and LQKENI. This CDR3 region has 14 residues. Trimming took 6 bases from V and 0 from J, leaving 11 bases between them.

The V and J genes are TRBV5-4 and TRBJ2-2; 9 bases line up with TRBD2. The length of the CDR3 is 16 residues. With V trimmed by 1 base and J by 1 base, 2 bases remained unmatched. The germline V gene encodes CDR1 SGHNT and CDR2 YYREEE (reference sequence). The CDR3 reads CASSLLAGRNTGELFF. CDR3 sequence (DNA): TGTGCCAGCAGCTTGCTAGCGGGGCGGAACACCGGGGAGCTGTTTTTT.

V gene TRBV4-1 combines with J gene TRBJ1-2; a possible D gene is TRBD1 (6 bases). Germline-derived CDR1 and CDR2 are MGHRA and YSYEKL. The germline V and J ends were trimmed by 0 bases and 7 bases, with 21 bases remaining between them. This CDR3 is built from 17 residues. In DNA form, the CDR3 reads TGCGCCAGCAGCCAAGATGTTTTGGCGGGGGGCGGGCTTGGCTACACCTTC. It is translated as CASSQDVLAGGGLGYTF.

The chain carries TRBV19 and TRBJ1-5, with D possibly being TRBD1 (6 bases). The germline V gene encodes CDR1 LNHDA and CDR2 SQIVND (reference sequence). Trimming pared 3 bases from V and 3 bases from J, leaving 12 bases between. This CDR3 is 15 amino acids long. CDR3 in amino acids: CASSIRGGDNQPQHF. The CDR3 DNA is TGTGCCAGTAGTATCCGAGGGGGTGACAATCAGCCCCAGCATTTT.

The V call is TRBV10-2, the J call TRBJ1-5; D is ambiguous. Germline CDR1 WSHSY, CDR2 SAAADI. The CDR3 is 13 residues long. The V end lost 4 bases, the J end lost 4 bases, and 8 bases lay between the germline ends. The CDR3 protein is CASSVVGNQPQHF. CDR3 DNA: TGCGCCAGCAGTGTAGTAGGGAATCAGCCCCAGCATTTT.

V and J are TRBV6-1 and TRBJ2-7, with a possible D match to TRBD2 (6 bases). Germline V lookup: CDR1 MNHNS, CDR2 SASEGT. This CDR3 contains 15 residues. V was shortened by 6 bases and J by 0 bases, with 15 bases between the two germline ends. CDR3: CASSIPGTGSYEQYF. DNA for the CDR3: TGTGCCAGCAGCATCCCTGGGACTGGCTCCTACGAGCAGTACTTC.

The gene calls are TRBV10-2 and TRBJ1-5, with D perhaps TRBD1 (5 bases). Between the trimmed V and J ends, which lost 3 bases and 3 bases, there was a span of 9 bases. This CDR3 spans 14 amino acids. Germline lookup yields CDR1 WSHSY and CDR2 SAAADI. CDR3 in amino acids: CASSEGALNQPQHF. CDR3 DNA: TGCGCCAGCAGTGAAGGGGCCCTCAATCAGCCCCAGCATTTT.

The V gene is TRBV5-1, the J gene TRBJ2-7, with TRBD2 identical over 7 bases. V lost 4 bases to trimming and J lost 0 bases; unmatched junction nucleotides: 10. CDR1 and CDR2 from the germline V gene are SGHRS and YFSETQ. There are 16 residues in the CDR3. The chain's CDR3 is CASSRGTTQTSYEQYF. CDR3 DNA sequence: TGCGCCAGCAGCCGCGGGACTACCCAAACCTCCTACGAGCAGTACTTC. The entire variable domain, with the rest obtained from reference TRBV5-1 and TRBJ2-7, is as follows: KAGVTQTPRYLIKTRGQQVTLSCSPISGHRSVSWYQQTPGQGLQFLFEYFSETQRNKGNFPGRFSGRQFSNSRSEMNVSTLELGDSALYLCASSRGTTQTSYEQYFGPGTRLTVT.

The chain couples TRBV28 to TRBJ2-5, with D possibly being TRBD1 (5 bases). In germline, CDR1 is MDHEN, CDR2 SYDVKM. V was trimmed by 0 bases and J by 5 bases, leaving 10 bases between them. This CDR3 contains 14 residues. As DNA, the CDR3 is TGTGCCAGCAGTTTATGGGCGGACATGGAGACCCAGTACTTC. Translation gives CASSLWADMETQYF.

As to this clone: In the same sample, other DNA sequences code for this CDR3. This chain links TRBV5-1 with TRBJ2-3; D remains unclear. From germline, CDR1 is SGHRS and CDR2 YFSETQ. CDR3 size: 14 residues. Trimming took 0 bases from V and 1 from J, leaving 6 bases between them. CDR3 coding DNA: TGCGCCAGCAGCTTGGTTCCCGGCACAGATACGCAGTATTTT. It yields the protein CASSLVPGTDTQYF.

The J gene is TRBJ1-1, the V gene TRBV6-5, with 8 positions matching TRBD1. Trimming cost V 7 bases and J 4 bases; bases outside gene matches: 2. Germline V gene sequence: CDR1 MNHEY, CDR2 SVGAGI. The CDR3 has 12 residues. This CDR3 reads CASTGGGTEAFF. The DNA for the CDR3 is TGTGCCAGCACAGGGGGCGGCACTGAAGCTTTCTTT.

This clone appeared once. Here the CDR3 DNA reads TGCGCCAGCAGCTTGGACAGGGACTTTGGCACGCAGTATTTT. Its protein product is CASSLDRDFGTQYF. The chain links TRBV5-1 to TRBJ2-3, with D perhaps matching TRBD1 or TRBD2 (6 bases each). Trimming took off 0 bases at V and 9 bases at J, with 14 bases between the two ends. In germline, CDR1 is SGHRS, CDR2 YFSETQ. The CDR3 totals 14 residues.

The rearrangement links TRBV6-4 to TRBJ2-6, with D maybe TRBD1 (5 bases). The ends were cut back, 0 bases at V and 3 bases at J, with 15 bases in the middle. This CDR3 has 18 amino acids. CDR1 and CDR2 from the germline V gene are MRHNA and SNTAGT. The CDR3 reads CASSDSRQGFDGANVLTF. The CDR3 coding sequence is TGTGCCAGCAGTGACTCTCGGCAGGGATTTGATGGGGCCAACGTCCTGACTTTC.

A word on this clone: In the same sample, other DNA sequences code for this CDR3. V is TRBV18 and J is TRBJ2-3; 7 nucleotides align to TRBD1. The CDR3 totals 14 residues. V was pared by 3 bases and J by 2 bases, with 2 bases of the junction left unmatched. The germline gives CDR1 KGHSH, CDR2 LQKENI. The CDR3 coding sequence is TGTGCCAGCTCACCGACAGGGAACACAGATACGCAGTATTTT. Translated, it gives CASSPTGNTDTQYF.

The chain uses TRBV27 and TRBJ2-7; D tentatively reads TRBD1 or TRBD2 (5 bases each). Germline-derived CDR1 and CDR2 are MNHEY and SMNVEV (reference sequence). This CDR3 contains 15 residues. V was cut by 6 bases and J by 5 bases, with 20 bases left in between. CDR3 amino acids: CASSSAWGSSHEQYF. The CDR3 nucleotides are TGTGCCAGCAGCAGTGCCTGGGGGAGTTCCCACGAGCAGTACTTC.

The genes are TRBV7-9 and TRBJ2-1, with D unresolved. The CDR3 is 17 amino acids. The V gene lost 1 base and the J gene lost 4 bases, with 17 bases spanning the gap. The germline gives CDR1 SEHNR, CDR2 FQNEAQ (reference sequence). CDR3 nucleotide sequence: TGTGCCAGCAGCTTAGGCGGTGGCCCCTCACGATACAATGAGCAGTTCTTC. This sequence encodes CASSLGGGPSRYNEQFF.

V is TRBV18 and J is TRBJ1-5, with D unresolved. The CDR3 runs 13 residues. Trimming pared 2 bases from V and 4 bases from J, leaving 6 bases between. Looked up from germline, CDR1 is KGHSH and CDR2 is LQKENI. The CDR3 region has the DNA TGTGCCAGCTCACCAATTGAGAATCAGCCCCAGCATTTT. Amino acid sequence: CASSPIENQPQHF.

The gene calls are TRBV5-1 and TRBJ1-2; D remains ambiguous. V was pared by 7 bases and J by 2 bases, with 9 bases between. Germline CDR1 SGHRS, CDR2 YFSETQ. The CDR3 length is 12 residues. The CDR3 is CASRPSNYGYTF. The CDR3 coding sequence is TGCGCCAGCCGTCCCTCGAACTATGGCTACACCTTC.

The chain links TRBV29-1 to TRBJ1-1; D not certain. In germline, CDR1 is SQVTM, CDR2 ANQGSEA. Trimming removed 3 bases from V and 2 bases from J, with 1 base in between. This CDR3 contains 10 residues. The CDR3: CSVDNTEAFF. In DNA, the CDR3 is TGCAGCGTTGATAACACTGAAGCTTTCTTT.

The chain carries TRBV6-6 and TRBJ2-5; TRBD2 is a possible D gene (7 bases). The J call may be incorrect, as the DNA end agrees better with TRBJ2-7. The germline V gene has CDR1 MNHNY and CDR2 SVGAGI (reference sequence). CDR3 size: 13 residues. The CDR3 sequence is CASSNAGAGEQYF. In nucleotides, the CDR3 is TGTGCCAGCAGCAATGCGGGGGCAGGCGAGCAGTACTTC.

The chain couples TRBV6-5 to TRBJ2-7; D unresolved. The CDR3 has 16 amino acids. Trimming cost V 0 bases and J 4 bases, with 16 bases left between them. Germline CDR1 reads MNHEY; CDR2 reads SVGAGI. In DNA, the CDR3 is TGTGCCAGCAGTTACTCGAGTTATAATAGTATATACGAGCAGTACTTC. It is translated as CASSYSSYNSIYEQYF.